This TCR beta chain was observed in a study of vaccination effects on CD4 cells after COVID-19. Germline CDR1 SGHTA, CDR2 FQGTGA. Trimming removed 0 bases at V and 4 bases at J, with 12 bases between. The CDR3 has 15 amino acids. The table came from immunoSEQ multiplex PCR; TCRdb's copy has only in-frame clones and leaves some out. Among 22,000 or so clones listed, around 72% were seen once. A note on this clone: The target antigen is unknown.

Under the ViraFEST assay, PBMC were stimulated with viral peptide pools so that antigen-specific CD4+ T cells expanded. Sequencing was performed afterwards. The authors isolated CD4+ T cells after roughly 10 days of culture. SARS-CoV-2 infected the person between March and December 2020, as confirmed by PCR. This chain links TRBV7-3 with TRBJ2-5; D may be TRBD1 (5 bases). Sequenced here: CD4+ T cells from PBMCs cultured with a peptide pool, sampled before COVID-19 vaccination. This receptor was taken from a human donor who had a prior SARS-CoV-2 infection. DNA for the CDR3: TGTGCCAGCAGCTTAACGTACCAGCAGGGAGAGACCCAGTACTTC. Translation: CASSLTYQQGETQYF.